The 9 T cell receptor beta chains below all came from one sample that was sequenced in a study of beta chain features in type 1 diabetes. Study-wide points: All four CD4+ subsets from Type 1 diabetes patients carried moderately but significantly shorter TCRB CDR3s.

Investigators reverse transcribed all isolated RNA, so they sequenced expressed TCRB transcripts. Repertoires were generated with immunoSEQ multiplex PCR, while TCRdb's copy carries only in-frame clones and drops some. The table lists a few hundred thousand clones, 8.5% to 10% of them singletons, with about 0.64% in the top ten. No antigen has been identified for these receptors. Source material: central memory CD4+ T cells from blood. The receptors were gathered from a man under 40 with type 1 diabetes.

This clone was detected only a few times. The chain links TRBV7-9 to TRBJ2-3; TRBD1 matches at 10 bases. The CDR3 length is 14 residues. J gave up 3 bases and V 4 bases, and 1 base lay outside the gene matches. Per germline, CDR1 SEHNR and CDR2 FQNEAQ (reference sequence). The chain's CDR3 is CASSSGQGTDTQYF. CDR3 sequence (DNA): TGTGCCAGCAGCTCGGGACAGGGGACAGATACGCAGTATTTT.

A few counts support this clone. The chain combines TRBV29-1 with TRBJ1-1, with D perhaps TRBD1 (5 bases). CDR1 and CDR2 from the germline V gene are SQVTM and ANQGSEA. With 4 bases removed from V and 3 bases from J, the gap between germline ends came to 12 bases. The CDR3 sequence is 13 residues long. CDR3 bases: TGCAGCGTTGGGAGGGGTGCGCACACTGAAGCTTTCTTT. Protein sequence: CSVGRGAHTEAFF.

The chain has TRBV7-9 and TRBJ2-5; D gene unclear. V gave up 5 bases and J gave up 5 bases, with 15 bases separating them. Germline CDR1 is SEHNR and CDR2 is FQNEAQ (reference sequence). The CDR3 consists of 14 residues. CDR3 sequence (DNA): TGTGCCAGCAGCATCCGCACCTACTCGGAGACCCAGTACTTC. This translates into CASSIRTYSETQYF.

This clone was found a few times. This chain joins TRBV9 and TRBJ1-4; D might be TRBD1 (6 bases). The germline V gene has CDR1 SGDLS and CDR2 YYNGEE. Trimming cost V 3 bases and J 4 bases, with 13 bases left between them. The CDR3 contains 15 residues. This CDR3 reads CASSGTGLNNEKLFF. The CDR3 DNA sequence: TGTGCCAGCAGCGGAACAGGGCTGAATAATGAAAAACTGTTTTTT.

The genes are TRBV2 and TRBJ1-1, with D possibly TRBD1 on 6 matching bases. The germline gives CDR1 SNHLY, CDR2 FYNNEI. The CDR3 has 16 amino acids. V shed 6 bases and J shed 6 bases, with 23 bases lying between them. Here the CDR3 reads CASRLIAGAQGPEAFF. The CDR3 coding sequence is TGTGCCAGCAGATTAATCGCAGGGGCCCAAGGTCCTGAAGCTTTCTTT.

In this sample, this clone turned up a few times. V usage is TRBV7-9 and J usage is TRBJ2-5; 7 bases align to TRBD2. CDR3 size: 15 residues. Germline trimming cut 5 bases from V and 2 bases from J; bases unmatched to any gene: 8. CDR1 is SEHNR and CDR2 is FQNEAQ in the germline V gene (reference sequence). The CDR3 DNA reads TGTGCCAGCAGCACTCATAGCGGGCATCAAGAGACCCAGTACTTC. Amino acid sequence: CASSTHSGHQETQYF.

This rearrangement joins TRBV7-9 to TRBJ1-2; D perhaps matches TRBD1 (5 bases). The germline CDR1 and CDR2 sequences are SEHNR and FQNEAQ (reference sequence). The CDR3 loop spans 16 amino acids. V dropped 5 bases and J dropped 0 bases, with 16 bases sitting between them. This CDR3 reads CASSPGPGLTNYGYTF. The CDR3 DNA follows: TGTGCCAGCAGCCCGGGGCCCGGGTTAACTAACTATGGCTACACCTTC.

This clone was seen ten or more times. The rearrangement joins TRBV5-4 to TRBJ2-6; the D gene is possibly TRBD1 (5 bases). The V gene lost 4 bases and the J gene lost 0 bases, with 14 bases spanning the gap. Germline CDR1 and CDR2: SGHNT and YYREEE (reference sequence). This CDR3 contains 17 residues. The chain's CDR3 is CASSQGYRSSGANVLTF. As DNA, the CDR3 is TGTGCCAGCAGCCAGGGTTATAGGAGCTCTGGGGCCAACGTCCTGACTTTC.

The chain is built from TRBV6-6 and TRBJ2-7; D is possibly TRBD2 (6 bases). The CDR3 is 13 amino acids. In germline, CDR1 is MNHNY, CDR2 SVGAGI (reference sequence). V lost 10 bases to trimming and J lost 3 bases, with 16 bases between them. CDR3 amino acids: CATLPPGLYEQYF. The CDR3 DNA sequence: TGTGCCACCCTCCCGCCGGGACTCTACGAGCAGTACTTC.